This T cell receptor beta chain comes out of a study of cytomegalovirus exposure and HLA in healthy donors. Findings of the study overall: In a later analysis, TCR association rates varied by HLA locus: DRB1 most, HLA-C fewest. As a later analysis showed, a missense DCLRE1C variant was linked to trimming of TCR beta V- and J-genes. CMV serostatus stood as the only immune exposure information on hand.

The PCR used 60 Vbeta and 13 Jbeta primers. As processed by the authors: In a later analysis, of around 85 million unique beta chains, roughly 9.9 million appeared in at least two donors. The protocol was immunoSEQ multiplex PCR, while the TCRdb copy is restricted to in-frame clones and leaves out a portion. The V and J calls and clone size are taken from that table; D and trimming were inferred from the DNA. The table has under 200,000 clones, 70% to 80% seen once. Germline trimming cut 2 bases from V and 3 bases from J; bases unmatched to any gene: 1. Germline V CDR1 and CDR2: SGDLS, YYNGEE. The CDR3 is 15 amino acids. For this clone: Its antigen is currently unknown.

The receptor was isolated from a man aged 45 to 65 in good health and CMV-seropositive. This chain connects TRBV9 to TRBJ1-4; 10 positions agree with TRBD1. The specimen sequenced was PBMCs. The CDR3 nucleotides are TGTGCCAGCAGCGTGGGACAGGGGTCTAATGAAAAACTGTTTTTT. It translates to CASSVGQGSNEKLFF.